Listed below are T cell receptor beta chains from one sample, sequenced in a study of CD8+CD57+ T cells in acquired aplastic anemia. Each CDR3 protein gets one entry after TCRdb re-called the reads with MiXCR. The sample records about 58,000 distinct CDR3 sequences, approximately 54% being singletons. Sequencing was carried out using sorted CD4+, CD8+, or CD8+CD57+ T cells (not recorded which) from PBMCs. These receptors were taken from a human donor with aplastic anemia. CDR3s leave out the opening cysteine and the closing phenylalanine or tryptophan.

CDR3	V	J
ASSPKYEQY	TRBV7-4	TRBJ2-7
SASGLDAYEQY	TRBV20-1	TRBJ2-7
ASTPGTGGLDEQF	TRBV5-1	TRBJ2-1
ASSEWGGKHEQY	TRBV25-1	TRBJ2-7
ASSDRGAF	TRBV19	TRBJ1-1
ASSPGLAYERY	TRBV10-2	TRBJ2-7
ASSQPPSGDQPQH	TRBV16	TRBJ1-5
ASSMHGDVSSYEQY	TRBV19	TRBJ2-7
ASSLGAGGDTDTQY	TRBV13	TRBJ2-3
ASSRLGQANSYGYT	TRBV3-1	TRBJ1-2
ATRAGAGGQPQH	TRBV15	TRBJ1-5
ASSQDRGGRGGGEQF	TRBV4-3	TRBJ2-1
SGWPHDEQF	TRBV20-1	TRBJ2-1
AARADRESSGANVLT	TRBV10-3	TRBJ2-6
ASSFQDSTEAF	TRBV5-1	TRBJ1-1
ASSQGARPEAF	TRBV7-9	TRBJ1-1
ASTGTLGRLNTEAF	TRBV5-5	TRBJ1-1
ASSPRELDGYT	TRBV7-8	TRBJ1-2
ASSPSGTGASPLH	TRBV6-2/TRBV6-3	TRBJ1-6
ASSPLNSQETQY	TRBV18	TRBJ2-5
ASSLDTNYGYT	TRBV5-6	TRBJ1-2
ASSAGAIYGYT	TRBV13	TRBJ1-2
SVRNNEQF	TRBV29-1	TRBJ2-1
ASSLESGDYGYT	TRBV7-2	TRBJ1-2
ASSLRGKGEAF	TRBV28	TRBJ1-1
ASSALLRTDANYGYT	TRBV9	TRBJ1-2
ASSQEAVADRETQY	TRBV4-3	TRBJ2-5
ASSYRDGQDGYT	TRBV4-1	TRBJ1-2